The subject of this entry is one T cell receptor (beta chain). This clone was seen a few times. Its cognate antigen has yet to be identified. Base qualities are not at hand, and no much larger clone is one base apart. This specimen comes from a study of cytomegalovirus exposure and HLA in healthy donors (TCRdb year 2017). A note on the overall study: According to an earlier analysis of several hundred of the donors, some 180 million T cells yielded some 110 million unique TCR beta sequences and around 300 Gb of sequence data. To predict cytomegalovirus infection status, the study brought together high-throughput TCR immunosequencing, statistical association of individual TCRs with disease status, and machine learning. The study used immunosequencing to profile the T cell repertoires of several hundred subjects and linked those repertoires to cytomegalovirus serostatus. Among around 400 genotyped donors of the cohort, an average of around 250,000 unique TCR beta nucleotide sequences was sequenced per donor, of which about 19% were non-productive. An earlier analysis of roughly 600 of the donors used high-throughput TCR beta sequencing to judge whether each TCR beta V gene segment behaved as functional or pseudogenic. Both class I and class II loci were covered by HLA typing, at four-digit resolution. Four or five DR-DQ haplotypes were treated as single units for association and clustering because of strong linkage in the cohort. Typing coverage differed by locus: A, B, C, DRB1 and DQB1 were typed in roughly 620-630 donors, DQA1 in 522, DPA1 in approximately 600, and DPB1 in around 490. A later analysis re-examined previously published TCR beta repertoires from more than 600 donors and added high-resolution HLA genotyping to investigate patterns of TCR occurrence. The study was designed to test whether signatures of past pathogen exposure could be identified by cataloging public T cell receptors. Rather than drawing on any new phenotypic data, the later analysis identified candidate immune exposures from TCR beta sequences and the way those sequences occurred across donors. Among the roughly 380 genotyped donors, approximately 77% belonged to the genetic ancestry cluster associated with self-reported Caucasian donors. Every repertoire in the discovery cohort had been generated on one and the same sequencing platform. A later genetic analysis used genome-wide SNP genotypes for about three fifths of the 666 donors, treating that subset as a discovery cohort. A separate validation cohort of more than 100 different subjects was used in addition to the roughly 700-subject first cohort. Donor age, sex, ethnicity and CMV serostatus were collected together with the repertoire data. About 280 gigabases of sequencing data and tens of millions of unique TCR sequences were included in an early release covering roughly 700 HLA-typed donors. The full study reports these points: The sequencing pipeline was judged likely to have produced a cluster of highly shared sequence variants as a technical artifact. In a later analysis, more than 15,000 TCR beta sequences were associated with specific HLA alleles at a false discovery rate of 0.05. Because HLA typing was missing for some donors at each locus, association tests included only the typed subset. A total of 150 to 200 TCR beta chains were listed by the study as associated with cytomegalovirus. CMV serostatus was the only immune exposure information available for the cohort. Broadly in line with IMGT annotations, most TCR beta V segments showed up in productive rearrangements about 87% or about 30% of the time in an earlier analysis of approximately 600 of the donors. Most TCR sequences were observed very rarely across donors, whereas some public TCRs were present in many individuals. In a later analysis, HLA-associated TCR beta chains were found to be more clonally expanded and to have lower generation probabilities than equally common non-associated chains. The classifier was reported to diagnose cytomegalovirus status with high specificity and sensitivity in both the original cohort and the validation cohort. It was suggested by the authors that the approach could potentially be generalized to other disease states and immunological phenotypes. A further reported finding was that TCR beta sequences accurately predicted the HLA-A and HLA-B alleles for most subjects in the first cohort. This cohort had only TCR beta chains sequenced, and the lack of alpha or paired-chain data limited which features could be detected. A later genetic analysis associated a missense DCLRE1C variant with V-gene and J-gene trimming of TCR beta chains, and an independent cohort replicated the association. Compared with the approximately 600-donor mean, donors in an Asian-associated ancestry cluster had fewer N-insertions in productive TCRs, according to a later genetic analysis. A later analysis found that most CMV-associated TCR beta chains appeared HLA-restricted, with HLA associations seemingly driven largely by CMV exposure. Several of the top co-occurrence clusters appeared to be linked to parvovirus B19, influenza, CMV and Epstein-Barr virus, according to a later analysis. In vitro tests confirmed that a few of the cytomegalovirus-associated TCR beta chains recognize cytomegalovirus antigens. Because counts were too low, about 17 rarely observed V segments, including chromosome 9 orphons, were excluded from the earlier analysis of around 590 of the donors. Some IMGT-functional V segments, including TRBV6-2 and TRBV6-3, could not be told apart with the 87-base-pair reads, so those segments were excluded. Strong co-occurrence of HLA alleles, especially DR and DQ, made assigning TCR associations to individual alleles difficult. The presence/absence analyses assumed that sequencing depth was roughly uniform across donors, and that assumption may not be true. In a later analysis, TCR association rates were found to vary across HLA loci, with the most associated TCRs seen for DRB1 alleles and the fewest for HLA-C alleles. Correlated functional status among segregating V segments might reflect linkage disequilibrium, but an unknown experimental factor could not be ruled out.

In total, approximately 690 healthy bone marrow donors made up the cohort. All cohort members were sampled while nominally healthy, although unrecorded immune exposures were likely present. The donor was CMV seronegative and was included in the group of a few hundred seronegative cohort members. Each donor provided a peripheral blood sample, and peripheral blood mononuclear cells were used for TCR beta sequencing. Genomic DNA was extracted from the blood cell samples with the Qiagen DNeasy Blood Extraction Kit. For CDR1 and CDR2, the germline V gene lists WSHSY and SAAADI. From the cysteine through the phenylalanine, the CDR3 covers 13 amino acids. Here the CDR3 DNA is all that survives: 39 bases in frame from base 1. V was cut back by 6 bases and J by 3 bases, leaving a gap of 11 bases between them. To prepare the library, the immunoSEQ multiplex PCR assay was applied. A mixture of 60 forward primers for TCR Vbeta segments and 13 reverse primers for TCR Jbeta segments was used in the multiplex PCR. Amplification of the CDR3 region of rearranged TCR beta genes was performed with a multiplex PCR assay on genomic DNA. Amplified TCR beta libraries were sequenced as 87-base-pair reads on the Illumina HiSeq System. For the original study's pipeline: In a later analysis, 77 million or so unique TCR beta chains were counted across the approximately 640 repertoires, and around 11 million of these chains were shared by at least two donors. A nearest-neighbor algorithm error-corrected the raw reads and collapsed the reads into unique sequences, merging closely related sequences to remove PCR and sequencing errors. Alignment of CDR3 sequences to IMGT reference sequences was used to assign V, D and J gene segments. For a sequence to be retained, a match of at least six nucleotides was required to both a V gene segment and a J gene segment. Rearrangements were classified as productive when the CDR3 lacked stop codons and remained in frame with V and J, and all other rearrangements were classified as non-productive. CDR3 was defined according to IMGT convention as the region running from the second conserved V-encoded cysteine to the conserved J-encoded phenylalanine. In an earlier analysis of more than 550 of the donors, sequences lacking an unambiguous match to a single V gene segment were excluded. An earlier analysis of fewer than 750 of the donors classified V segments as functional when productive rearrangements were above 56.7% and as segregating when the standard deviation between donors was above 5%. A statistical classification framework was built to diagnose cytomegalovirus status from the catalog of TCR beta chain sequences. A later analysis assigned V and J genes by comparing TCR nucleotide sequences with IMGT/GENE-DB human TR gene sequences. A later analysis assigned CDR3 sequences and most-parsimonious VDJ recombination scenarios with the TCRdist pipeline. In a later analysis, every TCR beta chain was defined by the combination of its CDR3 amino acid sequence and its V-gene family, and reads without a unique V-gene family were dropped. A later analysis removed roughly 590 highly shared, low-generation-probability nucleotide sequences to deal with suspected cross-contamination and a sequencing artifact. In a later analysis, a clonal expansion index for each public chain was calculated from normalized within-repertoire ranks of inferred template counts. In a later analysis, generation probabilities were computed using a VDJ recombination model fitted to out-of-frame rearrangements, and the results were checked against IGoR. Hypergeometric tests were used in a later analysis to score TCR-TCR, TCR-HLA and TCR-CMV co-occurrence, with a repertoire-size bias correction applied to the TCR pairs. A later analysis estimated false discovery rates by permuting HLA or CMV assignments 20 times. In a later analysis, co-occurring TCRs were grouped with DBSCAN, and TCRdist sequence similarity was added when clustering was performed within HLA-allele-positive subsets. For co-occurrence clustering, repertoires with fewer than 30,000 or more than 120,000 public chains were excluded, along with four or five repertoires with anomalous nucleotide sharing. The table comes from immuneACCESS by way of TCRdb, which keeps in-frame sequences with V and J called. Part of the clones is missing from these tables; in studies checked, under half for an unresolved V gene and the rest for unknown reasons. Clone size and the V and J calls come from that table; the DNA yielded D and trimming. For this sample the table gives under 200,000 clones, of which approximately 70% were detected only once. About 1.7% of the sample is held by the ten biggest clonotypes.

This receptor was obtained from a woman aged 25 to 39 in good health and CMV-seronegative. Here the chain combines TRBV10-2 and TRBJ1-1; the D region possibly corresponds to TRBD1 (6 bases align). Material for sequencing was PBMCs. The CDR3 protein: CASSRDTYTEAFF. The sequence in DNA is TGCGCCAGCAGCCGGGACACTTACACTGAAGCTTTCTTT.